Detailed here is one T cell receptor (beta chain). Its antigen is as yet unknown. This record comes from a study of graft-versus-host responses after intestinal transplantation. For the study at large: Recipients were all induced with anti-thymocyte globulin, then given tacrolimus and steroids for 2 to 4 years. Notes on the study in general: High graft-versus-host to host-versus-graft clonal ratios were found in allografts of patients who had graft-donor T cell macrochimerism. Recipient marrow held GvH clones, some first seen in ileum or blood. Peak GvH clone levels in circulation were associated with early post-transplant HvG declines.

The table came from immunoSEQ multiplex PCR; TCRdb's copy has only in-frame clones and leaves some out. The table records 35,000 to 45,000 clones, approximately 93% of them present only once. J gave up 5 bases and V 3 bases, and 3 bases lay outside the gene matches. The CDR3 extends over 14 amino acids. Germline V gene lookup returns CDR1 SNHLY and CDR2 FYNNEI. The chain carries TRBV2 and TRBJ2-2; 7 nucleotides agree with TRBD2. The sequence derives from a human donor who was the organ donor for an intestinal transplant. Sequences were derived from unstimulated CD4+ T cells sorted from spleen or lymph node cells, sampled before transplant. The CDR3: CASSETSRTGELFF. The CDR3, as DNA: TGTGCCAGCAGTGAGACTAGCCGGACCGGGGAGCTGTTTTTT.